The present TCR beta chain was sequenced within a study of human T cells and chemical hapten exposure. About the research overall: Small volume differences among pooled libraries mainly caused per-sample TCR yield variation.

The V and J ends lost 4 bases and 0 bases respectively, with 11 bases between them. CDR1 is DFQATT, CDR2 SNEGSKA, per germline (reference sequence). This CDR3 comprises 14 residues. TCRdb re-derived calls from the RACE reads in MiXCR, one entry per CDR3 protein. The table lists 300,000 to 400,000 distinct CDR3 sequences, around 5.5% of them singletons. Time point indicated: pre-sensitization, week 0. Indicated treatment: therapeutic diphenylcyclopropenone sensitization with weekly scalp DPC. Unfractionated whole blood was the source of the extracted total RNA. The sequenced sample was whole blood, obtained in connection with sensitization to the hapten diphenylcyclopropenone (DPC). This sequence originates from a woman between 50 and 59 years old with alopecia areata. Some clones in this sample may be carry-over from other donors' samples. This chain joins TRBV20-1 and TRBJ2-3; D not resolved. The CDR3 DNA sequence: TGCAGTGCTAACTACCTCTCTAGCACAGATACGCAGTATTTT. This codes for CSANYLSSTDTQYF.